The 8 T cell receptor beta chains reported below all come from one sample, sequenced in a study of siplizumab effects on memory and regulatory T cells. Here immunoSEQ multiplex PCR was the method, and the copy in TCRdb shows in-frame clones only, minus some. The sample contains around 100,000 clones, roughly 93% of which appear only once. Material: non-Treg CD4+ T cells sorted from blood. Receptor source: a human donor in good health.

This sequence joins TRBV11-2 and TRBJ1-1; no firm D call. Germline CDR1 and CDR2: SGHAT and FQNNGV. There are 12 residues in the CDR3. Trimming took 2 bases from V and 5 from J, leaving 6 bases between them. This chain's CDR3 is CASSLQSTEAFF. The CDR3 nucleotides read TGTGCCAGCAGCTTACAGAGTACTGAAGCTTTCTTT.

J is TRBJ1-1 and V is TRBV6-6, with D uncertain. V was pared by 6 bases and J by 5 bases, with 7 bases between. The CDR3 loop spans 11 amino acids. Germline values: CDR1 MNHNY, CDR2 SVGAGI (reference sequence). As DNA, the CDR3 is TGTGCCAGCAGGGGAGAAACTGAAGCTTTCTTT. It is translated as CASRGETEAFF.

This clone was picked up one time. The CDR3 coding sequence is TGTGCCAGCAGCTTAAAAGCGGGAGGGCCCGGGGAGCTGTTTTTT. This gives the protein CASSLKAGGPGELFF. The chain is built from TRBV7-3 and TRBJ2-2; the match to TRBD2 covers 10 bases. Per the germline V gene, CDR1 is SGHTA and CDR2 is FQGTGA. The trim removed 1 base at V and 6 bases at J, leaving 2 bases unmatched. The CDR3 loop spans 15 amino acids.

The V call is TRBV2, the J call TRBJ2-1; no firm D call. The V end was cut by 1 base, the J end by 3 bases, with 13 bases between. This CDR3 region has 16 residues. The V gene's germline CDR1 is SNHLY and CDR2 FYNNEI. The CDR3 sequence: CASSEEQRVLYNEQFF. Written as DNA, the CDR3 is TGTGCCAGCAGTGAAGAGCAGCGAGTTCTCTACAATGAGCAGTTCTTC.

The chain is built from TRBV18 and TRBJ1-3; maybe TRBD1 (5 bases). Between the trimmed V and J ends, which lost 2 bases and 0 bases, there was a span of 8 bases. The CDR3 consists of 15 residues. From germline, CDR1 is KGHSH and CDR2 LQKENI. CDR3 amino acids: CASSPGASSGNTIYF. CDR3 sequence (DNA): TGTGCCAGCTCACCAGGGGCGAGCTCTGGAAACACCATATATTTT.

The rearrangement links TRBV21-1 to TRBJ2-5. TRBV21-1 is shown as a pseudogene. This CDR3 region has 14 residues. CDR3 region: CASSKVDGQETQYF. CDR3 coding DNA: TGTGCCAGCAGCAAAGTGGACGGTCAAGAGACCCAGTACTTC.

As concerns this clone: Within the sample, other DNA sequences also encode this same CDR3. This chain links TRBV27 with TRBJ2-3, with 7 bases identical to TRBD2. CDR1 and CDR2 (germline): MNHEY, SMNVEV (reference sequence). The J segment lost 7 bases and the V segment lost 6 bases, leaving 13 bases of the junction unmatched. This CDR3 spans 15 amino acids. CDR3 loop: CASSLLAEAHHTQYF. Here the CDR3 DNA reads TGTGCCAGCAGCTTGCTAGCGGAGGCTCACCATACGCAGTATTTT.

The V and J genes are TRBV5-1 and TRBJ2-7; 14 bases map to TRBD2. Germline CDR1 reads SGHRS; CDR2 reads YFSETQ. The ends lost 0 bases at V and 2 bases at J; junction bases unmatched: 13. The CDR3 has 20 residues. The CDR3 reads CASSLGAPGLAGGTPYEQYF. In DNA form, the CDR3 reads TGCGCCAGCAGCTTGGGAGCTCCCGGACTAGCGGGAGGCACCCCCTACGAGCAGTACTTC.